This entry is about one T cell receptor (beta chain). The antigen this receptor binds is unknown. No much larger clonotype is one base removed from it; base qualities were not supplied. The collaborating institutions used their own protocols to collect whole blood in K2EDTA tubes. For TCRbeta analysis, collaborators shipped samples in one of three forms: frozen whole blood, isolated PBMCs, or DNA extracted from either of those sample types. These data belong to a study of blood T cell repertoires in COVID-19 (dated by TCRdb to the early 2020s). A note on the overall study: Samples from collaborators originated in the United States, Italy and Spain and spanned both the acute and convalescent phases of COVID-19. The samples were drawn from the first 160 participants of the ongoing ImmuneRACE study and from roughly 1,300 subjects provided by 6 global collaborators. Where available, HLA class I and class II types were taken from metadata supplied by the sample provider and were not determined by assay-based typing. The prospective study material was composed of cDNA or gDNA derived from T cells, B-cell-depleted T cells, or PBMCs. The dataset comprised deeply sampled blood TCRbeta repertoires from subjects exposed to, actively infected with, or recovered from COVID-19. Nearly every sample came with metadata listing a de-identified subject ID, COVID-19 status, age in years and sex. The repertoires were made available in a free public database intended to serve as a resource for research on the immune response to SARS-CoV-2. General study outcomes and caveats: The amount of clinical and demographic metadata varied by source and participant and was provided uncurated.

The CDR3 runs 15 residues from the cysteine to the phenylalanine. Only the CDR3 region is kept as DNA, spanning 45 bases read in frame from base 1. TCRbeta CDR3 regions were amplified from genomic DNA using the immunoSEQ Assay, a bias-controlled multiplex PCR. Per the authors' processing: The number of nucleated cells in each sample was estimated by amplification of reference gene primers within the assay. To quantify the absolute abundance of each unique TCRbeta CDR3 rearrangement, sequence reads were collapsed and filtered. For each sample, productive Simpson clonality was calculated as the square root of Simpson's diversity index over productive rearrangements. TCRdb took this table from immuneACCESS and kept in-frame rearrangements with V and J called. Such tables lack part of the clones; where checked against another copy, unresolved V genes explain under half of the gap, and the rest is unexplained. V, J and clone size derive from that table, while D and trimming were established from the DNA sequence. The sample contains about 160,000 clones, about 80% of them found a single time. The ten largest clones capture less than 2.5% of the sample.

Recombination joined TRBV12-1 with TRBJ2-7; the table's D call, TRBD1, has no DNA check behind it. TRBV12-1 is a listed pseudogene. Sequencing was done on a sample of peripheral blood. The TCR comes from a man aged 65 to 79 with acute or convalescent COVID-19. The CDR3: CASSWTGSVSYEQYF. The nucleotides are TGTGCCAGCAGCTGGACAGGCTCCGTCTCCTACGAGCAGTACTTC.